Listed here are 7 T cell receptor beta chains from one sample, sequenced in a study of vaccination effects on CD4 cells after COVID-19. Viral peptide pool expansion of antigen-specific CD4+ T cells preceded sequencing in the ViraFEST assay. At the end of about ten days of culture, CD4+ T cells were isolated. Infection with SARS-CoV-2 occurred in the person between March and December 2020, and PCR confirmed it. Their cognate antigens are unknown. The assay was immunoSEQ multiplex PCR, and TCRdb's table has in-frame clones only and misses some. The table has more than 15,000 clones, roughly 80% seen once. The specimen was CD4+ T cells from PBMCs cultured with SARS-CoV-2 spike peptides, collected before COVID-19 vaccination. These TCRs come from a human donor who had a prior SARS-CoV-2 infection.

This chain uses TRBV6-5 with TRBJ1-2; no reliable D call. The CDR3 is 13 amino acids. Germline V gene data show CDR1 as MNHEY and CDR2 as SVGAGI. V lost 2 bases and J lost 3, with 7 bases in between. This CDR3 is CASSYSSDYGYTF. In DNA, the CDR3 is TGTGCCAGCAGTTACAGCTCAGACTATGGCTACACCTTC.

The genes are TRBV11-2 and TRBJ2-7, with D perhaps matching TRBD1 or TRBD2 (6 bases each). This CDR3 is 13 amino acids long. V was trimmed by 5 bases and J by 0 bases, leaving 8 bases between them. The V gene's germline CDR1 is SGHAT and CDR2 FQNNGV. CDR3 protein: CASSGGPSYEQYF. As DNA, the CDR3 is TGTGCCAGCAGCGGGGGGCCCTCCTACGAGCAGTACTTC.

This sequence joins TRBV29-1 and TRBJ2-3; D not certain. The CDR3 is 13 residues long. Per germline, CDR1 SQVTM and CDR2 ANQGSEA. The germline V and J ends were trimmed by 3 bases and 0 bases, with 7 bases remaining between them. Here the CDR3 reads CSVDWMSTDTQYF. CDR3 nucleotides: TGCAGCGTTGATTGGATGAGCACAGATACGCAGTATTTT.

The chain links TRBV30 to TRBJ2-4; D might be TRBD2 (5 bases). Per germline, CDR1 GTSNPN and CDR2 SVGIG (reference sequence). The CDR3 length is 14 residues. V lost 1 base and J lost 1, with 8 bases in between. The CDR3 protein is CAWSDPGAKNIQYF. CDR3 coding DNA: TGTGCCTGGAGTGATCCGGGGGCCAAAAACATTCAGTACTTC.

This rearrangement joins TRBV9 to TRBJ1-3; tentatively, D is TRBD1 (5 bases). Germline V gives CDR1 SGDLS, CDR2 YYNGEE. The CDR3 spans 16 residues. V was cut by 3 bases and J by 7 bases, with 20 bases left in between. For the CDR3, the DNA is TGTGCCAGCAGCGCCTCAGAAGGGGAAGGCGGGAACACCATATATTTT. Protein product: CASSASEGEGGNTIYF.

This clone was seen a handful of times. V and J are TRBV2 and TRBJ2-7; no reliable D call. The germline gives CDR1 SNHLY, CDR2 FYNNEI. The ends were cut back, 6 bases at V and 1 base at J, with 7 bases in the middle. The CDR3 has 12 amino acids. The CDR3 sequence: CASRGFSYEQYF. The CDR3 DNA sequence: TGTGCCAGCAGGGGATTTTCCTACGAGCAGTACTTC.

The CDR3 is CASSKGKNTEAFF. The CDR3 coding sequence is TGTGCCAGCAGTAAGGGGAAGAACACTGAAGCTTTCTTT. The chain is built from TRBV6-5 and TRBJ1-1, with D possibly being TRBD1 (5 bases). In germline, CDR1 is MNHEY, CDR2 SVGAGI. V was trimmed by 5 bases and J by 1 base, leaving 8 bases between them. The length of the CDR3 is 13 residues.